The clone carrying this T cell receptor beta chain has only a few counts. In TCRdb, the RACE reads were re-called with MiXCR into one record per CDR3 protein. The table lists 270,000 or so distinct CDR3 sequences, just under 8% of them singletons, with approximately 1.2% in the top ten. Time point defined: pre-sensitization, week 0. Specified treatment: therapeutic diphenylcyclopropenone sensitization with weekly scalp DPC. This sample was included in a study of human T cells and chemical hapten exposure. V was pared by 1 base and J by 0 bases, with 18 bases between. This CDR3 has 18 amino acids. CDR1 and CDR2 from the germline V gene are LGHNA and YSLEER.

This sequence originates from a man aged 18 to 35 with alopecia areata. Some clones in this sample may be carry-over from other donors' samples. The sample in question was whole blood, obtained in connection with sensitization to the hapten diphenylcyclopropenone (DPC). The chain has TRBV4-3 and TRBJ1-1; D possibly corresponds to TRBD1 (6 bases). The CDR3 sequence is CASSQGGGLAGMNTEAFF. CDR3 sequence (DNA): TGCGCCAGCAGCCAAGGGGGGGGCCTCGCGGGCATGAACACTGAAGCTTTCTTT.